A single sample is the source of the 29 T cell receptor beta chains below, sequenced in a study of human versus mouse CDR3 diversity and MHC coevolution. Only in-frame clones appear in the TCRdb table, and some are missing; sequencing was by immunoSEQ multiplex PCR. The table records more than 55,000 clones, approximately 94% of them present only once. The sequencing input was naive CD4+ T cells from blood. Sample subset: CD45RO-negative CD62L-positive naive CD4 T cells. The source is a person aged 55 to 75 in good health.

The chain is built from TRBV9 and TRBJ2-3; 13 bases match TRBD2. Germline trimming cut 3 bases from V and 6 bases from J; bases unmatched to any gene: 4. This CDR3 spans 15 amino acids. Looked up from germline, CDR1 is SGDLS and CDR2 is YYNGEE. The CDR3 nucleotides are TGTGCCAGCAGCGAACTAGCGGGAGGGATCGATACGCAGTATTTT. It codes for CASSELAGGIDTQYF.

For the CDR3, the DNA is TGTGCCAGCTCACCCCTGGCGACTTCTAGCACAGATACGCAGTATTTT. Translated, it gives CASSPLATSSTDTQYF. The chain is built from TRBV18 and TRBJ2-3; the D is unclear. Germline loops: CDR1 KGHSH, CDR2 LQKENI. V was cut by 3 bases and J by 0 bases, with 13 bases left in between. The CDR3 contains 16 residues.

The chain joins TRBV7-6 to TRBJ2-1; 7 bases are a match to TRBD2. Germline CDR1 reads SGHVS; CDR2 reads FNYEAQ. Trimming at V came to 5 bases and at J to 0 bases, leaving 7 bases not matched to a gene. The CDR3 is 16 residues long. CDR3 bases: TGTGCCAGCAGCCCCCTGGGAGGGCCCTCCTACAATGAGCAGTTCTTC. Encoded protein: CASSPLGGPSYNEQFF. The full variable domain, its missing parts supplied by reference TRBV7-6 and TRBJ2-1, is GAGVSQSPRYKVTKRGQDVALRCDPISGHVSLYWYRQALGQGPEFLTYFNYEAQQDKSGLPNDRFSAERPEGSISTLTIQRTEQRDSAMYRCASSPLGGPSYNEQFFGPGTRLTVL.

J is TRBJ2-7 and V is TRBV5-1, with D tentatively TRBD2 (7 bases). Trimming stripped 5 bases from V and 2 bases from J, with 17 bases between. Germline V gives CDR1 SGHRS, CDR2 YFSETQ. This CDR3 is 15 amino acids long. The CDR3 region has the DNA TGCGCCAGCAGGGGGGGGGCCTCTAGGACCTACGAGCAGTACTTC. Translated: CASRGGASRTYEQYF. Based on the CDR3 plus reference TRBV5-1 and TRBJ2-7, the full variable domain is KAGVTQTPRYLIKTRGQQVTLSCSPISGHRSVSWYQQTPGQGLQFLFEYFSETQRNKGNFPGRFSGRQFSNSRSEMNVSTLELGDSALYLCASRGGASRTYEQYFGPGTRLTVT.

V gene TRBV2 combines with J gene TRBJ1-5; possibly TRBD1 for D (6 bases). Deletions cut 6 bases from V and 0 bases from J, with 12 bases between. Germline V gene sequence: CDR1 SNHLY, CDR2 FYNNEI. The CDR3 runs to 15 residues. The CDR3 sequence is CASRAGTNSNQPQHF. The CDR3 DNA sequence: TGTGCCAGCAGGGCCGGGACAAATAGCAATCAGCCCCAGCATTTT.

The chain joins TRBV5-6 to TRBJ2-5; 10 bases map to TRBD1. The better agreement between TRBJ2-7 and the DNA end casts doubt on the J call. The germline V gene has CDR1 SGHDT and CDR2 YYEEEE. The CDR3 has 17 residues. The CDR3 is CASSSPPRTGGVDEQYF. The DNA for the CDR3 is TGTGCCAGCAGCTCCCCCCCCCGGACAGGGGGAGTGGACGAGCAGTACTTC.

The chain is built from TRBV5-5 and TRBJ2-5, with 13 bases matching TRBD2. The DNA end is a closer match to TRBJ2-7, so the J assignment may be wrong. CDR3 length equals 15 residues. Germline V gene lookup returns CDR1 SGHKS and CDR2 YYEKEE (reference sequence). This CDR3 is CASSPGLAGTYEQYF. DNA for the CDR3: TGTGCCAGCAGCCCGGGACTAGCGGGGACCTACGAGCAGTACTTC.

The chain joins TRBV20-1 to TRBJ2-5, with D possibly matching TRBD2 (5 bases). The J call may be mistaken, given a closer DNA end match to TRBJ2-7. Germline CDR1 reads DFQATT; CDR2 reads SNEGSKA (reference sequence). The CDR3 has 11 amino acids. The CDR3 DNA reads TGCAGTGCTAGAACTAGTATCGAGCAGTACTTC. Its protein product is CSARTSIEQYF.

This clone came up once. V usage is TRBV15 and J usage is TRBJ1-1; a possible D gene is TRBD1 (5 bases). V lost 1 base, J lost 3 bases, and 18 bases lay in between. CDR1 is LNHNV and CDR2 is YYDKDF in the germline V gene (reference sequence). The CDR3 runs to 17 residues. CDR3 in DNA: TGTGCCACCAGCAGAGGGGGGGGGATGAGTCTGGACACTGAAGCTTTCTTT. It translates to CATSRGGGMSLDTEAFF.

The V and J genes are TRBV7-9 and TRBJ2-5; 8 positions agree with TRBD2. V was pared by 5 bases and J by 4 bases, with 12 bases of the junction left unmatched. The CDR3 is 16 residues long. Germline V lookup: CDR1 SEHNR, CDR2 FQNEAQ (reference sequence). This chain's CDR3 is CASSPGAGVVSETQYF. The CDR3 region has the DNA TGTGCCAGCAGCCCTGGAGCGGGAGTAGTATCAGAGACCCAGTACTTC.

The chain couples TRBV11-2 to TRBJ1-1; a weak D match, TRBD1 (6 bases). CDR1 SGHAT and CDR2 FQNNGV come from the germline V gene. This CDR3 is 13 amino acids long. V was trimmed by 5 bases and J by 12 bases, leaving 19 bases between them. As DNA, the CDR3 is TGTGCCAGCAGCATTCTGGACCGGGACAAAACTTTCTTT. It is translated as CASSILDRDKTFF.

The rearrangement links TRBV5-1 to TRBJ2-1; tentatively, D is TRBD2 (5 bases). The V end was cut by 4 bases, the J end by 5 bases, with 19 bases between. Germline loops: CDR1 SGHRS, CDR2 YFSETQ. CDR3 length: 16 amino acids. CDR3 sequence: CASSPRPSGENNEQFF. The CDR3 DNA reads as TGCGCCAGCAGCCCTCGGCCAAGCGGAGAGAACAATGAGCAGTTCTTC.

The rearrangement links TRBV5-1 to TRBJ2-5; D not certain. V lost 0 bases, J lost 3 bases, and 12 bases lay in between. This CDR3 is 15 amino acids long. Germline V gene sequence: CDR1 SGHRS, CDR2 YFSETQ. The CDR3 is CASSLGAGSEETQYF. DNA for the CDR3: TGCGCCAGCAGCTTGGGTGCCGGGTCAGAAGAGACCCAGTACTTC.

The rearrangement uses TRBV2 and TRBJ2-7; 7 bases match TRBD1. Per the germline V gene, CDR1 is SNHLY and CDR2 is FYNNEI. V lost 6 bases and J lost 7; bases outside the gene matches: 12. This CDR3 spans 14 amino acids. CDR3: CASSPGQTRREQYF. DNA of the CDR3: TGTGCCAGCAGCCCGGGACAGACGCGACGAGAGCAGTACTTC.

The chain uses TRBV5-1 and TRBJ1-6, with D tentatively TRBD1 (6 bases). The V and J ends lost 1 base and 5 bases respectively, with 7 bases between them. The CDR3 covers 14 residues. Germline values: CDR1 SGHRS, CDR2 YFSETQ. The CDR3 region is CASSLSGDNSPLHF. For the CDR3, the DNA is TGCGCCAGCAGCTTGTCAGGGGATAATTCACCCCTCCACTTT.

V is TRBV19 and J is TRBJ1-2, with a weak D call TRBD1 (5 bases). CDR1 and CDR2 (germline): LNHDA, SQIVND (reference sequence). The V gene lost 1 base and the J gene lost 3 bases, with 9 bases spanning the gap. CDR3 length: 14 amino acids. The CDR3 DNA reads as TGTGCCAGTAGTATAGTCGGCAGGGACTATGGCTACACCTTC. Translated, it gives CASSIVGRDYGYTF.

The chain is built from TRBV7-3 and TRBJ2-1; tentatively, D is TRBD2 (6 bases). CDR1 is SGHTA and CDR2 is FQGTGA in the germline V gene. The CDR3 length is 15 residues. The V and J ends lost 4 bases and 8 bases respectively, with 18 bases between them. For the CDR3, the DNA is TGTGCCAGCAGCTCCCCGGGACTCCCTCGGGATGAGCAGTTCTTC. The encoded protein is CASSSPGLPRDEQFF.

V and J are TRBV9 and TRBJ2-7; TRBD2 might be the D (5 bases). The CDR3 spans 12 residues. Germline V gene data show CDR1 as SGDLS and CDR2 as YYNGEE. With 7 bases removed from V and 5 bases from J, the gap between germline ends came to 13 bases. The CDR3 spells CASGRSGNEQYF. The CDR3 region has the DNA TGTGCCAGCGGGCGGTCCGGGAACGAGCAGTACTTC.

This rearrangement joins TRBV15 to TRBJ2-5, with 12 positions matching TRBD2. The CDR3 loop spans 15 amino acids. Per the germline V gene, CDR1 is LNHNV and CDR2 is YYDKDF (reference sequence). The J segment lost 13 bases and the V segment lost 7 bases, leaving 16 bases of the junction unmatched. The CDR3 reads CATKEGSSGRATLYF. CDR3 DNA: TGTGCCACCAAAGAGGGCTCTAGCGGGAGGGCTACTTTGTACTTC.

The rearrangement links TRBV10-3 to TRBJ2-2, with D maybe TRBD1 (6 bases). V lost 7 bases and J lost 5, with 20 bases in between. The CDR3 is 16 residues long. CDR1 is ENHRY and CDR2 is SYGVKD in the germline V gene. The CDR3 coding sequence is TGTGCCATCACGCAACCTCAGGGGACGGGGACCGGGGAGCTGTTTTTT. It is translated as CAITQPQGTGTGELFF.

The CDR3 DNA sequence: TGTGCCAGCAGCCATGGGACAGTGGTAAACAATGAGCAGTTCTTC. Protein: CASSHGTVVNNEQFF. This sequence joins TRBV14 and TRBJ2-1; 7 bases match TRBD1. V was clipped by 3 bases and J by 5 bases; unmatched bases: 7. Germline V lookup: CDR1 SGHDN, CDR2 FVKESK. The CDR3 runs 15 residues.

CDR3 loop: CASRPSGRGERTADTQYF. The CDR3 DNA reads TGTGCCAGCAGACCTAGCGGGAGGGGAGAGAGAACGGCAGATACGCAGTATTTT. The rearrangement links TRBV9 to TRBJ2-3; 12 positions match TRBD2. J lost 4 bases, V lost 5 bases, and 14 bases had no gene match. The CDR3 totals 18 residues. Germline V CDR1 and CDR2: SGDLS, YYNGEE.

The chain joins TRBV6-6 to TRBJ2-7; 7 bases line up with TRBD1. Germline V gene data show CDR1 as MNHNY and CDR2 as SVGAGI (reference sequence). V trimming: 7 bases; J trimming: 5 bases; junction bases outside the gene matches: 11. The CDR3 is made up of 14 amino acids. The CDR3 sequence is CASILGLGGDEQYF. Here the CDR3 DNA reads TGTGCCAGCATCCTAGGGCTAGGGGGCGACGAGCAGTACTTC.

The V gene is TRBV5-1, the J gene TRBJ2-1; 11 nucleotides align to TRBD1. This CDR3 spans 14 amino acids. Germline V gene sequence: CDR1 SGHRS, CDR2 YFSETQ. The V gene end was trimmed by 4 bases and the J gene end by 6 bases; junction bases not matched to a gene: 3. In DNA, the CDR3 is TGCGCCAGCAGCCCCGGGACAGGGGGCAATGAGCAGTTCTTC. Its translation: CASSPGTGGNEQFF.

J is TRBJ2-5 and V is TRBV12-2; no check of the table's D call, TRBD2, against the DNA was made. The end of the DNA fits TRBJ2-7 better, so the J call may be wrong. TRBV12-2 is classified as a pseudogene. The CDR3 is made up of 15 amino acids. CDR3 sequence: CASRLRTSGWNEQYF. The DNA for the CDR3 is TGTGCAAGTCGCCTCCGGACTAGCGGATGGAACGAGCAGTACTTC.

J is TRBJ1-4 and V is TRBV19; 7 bases fit TRBD1. The V and J ends lost 4 bases and 5 bases, in that order; junction bases with no gene match: 4. This CDR3 has 14 residues. CDR1 LNHDA and CDR2 SQIVND come from the germline V gene (reference sequence). Written as DNA, the CDR3 is TGTGCCAGTAGTACGACAGGGAGCAATGAAAAACTGTTTTTT. As protein: CASSTTGSNEKLFF.

The gene calls are TRBV15 and TRBJ2-1; TRBD2 agrees at 10 bases. Germline V gives CDR1 LNHNV, CDR2 YYDKDF (reference sequence). This CDR3 spans 12 amino acids. V gave up 4 bases and J gave up 16 bases; unmatched junction bases: 7. The CDR3 loop is CATSTASGSHFF. Written as DNA, the CDR3 is TGTGCCACCAGCACAGCTAGCGGGAGCCACTTCTTC.

V gene TRBV5-1 combines with J gene TRBJ2-7, with D perhaps TRBD1 (6 bases). The ends were cut back, 2 bases at V and 1 base at J, with 13 bases in the middle. This CDR3 is built from 15 residues. CDR1 is SGHRS and CDR2 is YFSETQ in the germline V gene. The CDR3 loop is CASSLNSGDSYEQYF. The CDR3 region has the DNA TGCGCCAGCAGCTTAAACTCAGGGGATTCCTACGAGCAGTACTTC.

The J gene is TRBJ2-3, the V gene TRBV19, with 7 nucleotides matching TRBD2. Looked up from germline, CDR1 is LNHDA and CDR2 is SQIVND (reference sequence). With V trimmed by 6 bases and J by 3 bases, 9 bases remained unmatched. The CDR3 is made up of 15 amino acids. The DNA for the CDR3 is TGTGCCAGTAGCACTGGGAGGGGAGGGACAGATACGCAGTATTTT. It translates to CASSTGRGGTDTQYF.